This TCR beta chain was sequenced for a study of blood T cell repertoires in COVID-19. The wider study: Researchers got acute and convalescent COVID-19 samples from the United States, Italy and Spain. The cDNA or gDNA used as material had been derived from T cells, B-cell-depleted T cells, or PBMCs.

Under the authors' procedure: Amplification of reference gene primers was used by the study to estimate nucleated cell counts. Repertoires were generated with immunoSEQ multiplex PCR, while TCRdb's copy carries only in-frame clones and drops some. The V and J calls and clone size are taken from that table; D and trimming were inferred from the DNA. Of about 240,000 clones in the sample, roughly 77% are singletons; the top ten hold about 3.5%. This clone was counted between two and nine times. The CDR3 consists of 14 residues. V dropped 4 bases and J dropped 5 bases, with 14 bases sitting between them. Germline V gene lookup returns CDR1 MNHNY and CDR2 SVGAGI (reference sequence).

Sequencing input: peripheral blood. The sequence was obtained from a woman at least 80 years old with acute or convalescent COVID-19. V is TRBV6-6 and J is TRBJ1-2, with a possible D match to TRBD1 (6 bases). The DNA of the CDR3 is TGTGCCAGCAGTTCCGACAGGACCCCATATGGCTACACCTTC. As protein: CASSSDRTPYGYTF.